Detailed here is one TCR beta chain. The antigen it recognizes is unknown. It has no much larger one-base neighbor in the sample; base qualities were not kept. The sample belongs to a study of blood T cell repertoires in COVID-19 (dated by TCRdb to the early 2020s). Study-level background: Samples covering the acute and convalescent phases of COVID-19 were provided by collaborators in the United States, Italy and Spain. The sample metadata nearly always contained a de-identified subject ID, COVID-19 status, age in years and sex. Deeply sampled blood TCRbeta repertoires from subjects exposed to, actively infected with, or recovered from COVID-19 were included in the dataset. The repertoires were released in a freely available public database intended as a resource for research on the immune response to SARS-CoV-2. The samples were drawn from the first 160 participants of the ongoing ImmuneRACE study and from 1,254 subjects provided by 6 global collaborators. Where available, HLA class I and class II types were taken from metadata supplied by the sample provider and were not determined by assay-based typing. The prospective study material was composed of cDNA or gDNA derived from T cells, B-cell-depleted T cells, or PBMCs. The paper's findings and limits, for the study overall: The quantity of clinical and demographic metadata differed by source and by participant and was supplied without curation.

The collaborating institutions used their own protocols to collect whole blood in K2EDTA tubes. For TCRbeta analysis, collaborator samples were shipped as frozen whole blood, as isolated PBMCs, or as DNA extracted from either sample type. Based on the germline V gene (reference sequence), the CDR1 and CDR2 sequences are MNHEY and SMNVEV. CDR3 length: 15 amino acids, cysteine to phenylalanine. Only CDR3 DNA is held: 45 bases, read in frame from base 1. Relative to germline, V is 5 bases shorter and J is 3 bases shorter, with 16 bases between their ends. The immunoSEQ Assay, a bias-controlled multiplex PCR, was used to amplify TCRbeta CDR3 regions from genomic DNA. Regarding the original processing steps: The number of nucleated cells in each sample was estimated by amplification of reference gene primers within the assay. Sequence reads were collapsed and filtered to measure the absolute abundance of every unique TCRbeta CDR3 rearrangement. Productive Simpson clonality was computed per sample as the square root of Simpson's diversity index over productive rearrangements. TCRdb mirrors the immuneACCESS table, restricted to in-frame sequences. Some clones are absent from its copies; in checked studies, under half trace to an unresolved V gene, and the reason for the others is unknown. The V and J calls and clone size were taken over from that table, and D and trimming were inferred from the DNA. The sample records about 160,000 clones, 85% of which are singletons. The ten top clones hold 2.5% to 4% of the sample.

The sequence derives from a human donor with acute or convalescent COVID-19. The donor label of this sample is uncertain. The sample consisted of peripheral blood. The rearranged chain carries TRBV27 and TRBJ1-2, with the D gene not clear enough to name. The CDR3 protein is CASSGRNAGYYGYTF. The nucleotide sequence is given as TGTGCCAGCAGTGGCCGGAACGCAGGCTACTATGGCTACACCTTC.